Listed here are 32 T cell receptor beta chains from one sample, sequenced in a study of somatic mutations in cytotoxic T cells in rheumatoid arthritis. The assay was immunoSEQ multiplex PCR, and TCRdb's table has in-frame clones only and misses some. The sample includes 2,500 to 4,000 clones, around 88% seen only once; the top ten take roughly 13%. Sequencing was done on a sample of CD8+ T cells sorted from blood. These receptors all come from a woman aged 50 to 65 with rheumatoid arthritis.

This clone came up once. V gene TRBV7-9 combines with J gene TRBJ2-3, with TRBD2 matching over 15 bases. Germline V gives CDR1 SEHNR, CDR2 FQNEAQ (reference sequence). The junction had 15 bases not matched to a gene; V was cut back by 5 bases and J by 6 bases. The CDR3 has 19 amino acids. The DNA of the CDR3 is TGTGCCAGCAGCGGTCGGACTAGCGGGAGGGCCGGTATTGTGGATACGCAGTATTTT. Residues: CASSGRTSGRAGIVDTQYF.

This clone was seen a single time. The V and J genes are TRBV4-1 and TRBJ2-7, with D perhaps TRBD2 (7 bases). The CDR3 runs 18 residues. V was pared by 0 bases and J by 7 bases, with 25 bases between. Germline loops: CDR1 MGHRA, CDR2 YSYEKL. CDR3 protein: CASSQEWGASGNLGEQYF. In nucleotides, the CDR3 is TGCGCCAGCAGCCAAGAGTGGGGGGCGAGCGGGAACCTAGGGGAGCAGTACTTC.

The chain carries TRBV11-2 and TRBJ1-4; 8 bases map to TRBD1. There are 15 residues in the CDR3. J gave up 6 bases and V 2 bases, and 5 bases lay outside the gene matches. The V gene's germline CDR1 is SGHAT and CDR2 FQNNGV. CDR3 nucleotides: TGTGCCAGCAGCTTAAGGACAGGGAGGGATGAAAAACTGTTTTTT. Translating gives CASSLRTGRDEKLFF.

The rearrangement joins TRBV14 to TRBJ2-3; possibly TRBD2 for D (5 bases). This CDR3 has 16 amino acids. Trimming took 6 bases from V and 4 from J, leaving 20 bases between them. Looked up from germline, CDR1 is SGHDN and CDR2 is FVKESK. CDR3 loop: CASSPTQSGWADTQYF. The CDR3 nucleotides are TGTGCCAGCAGTCCCACCCAGTCGGGGTGGGCAGATACGCAGTATTTT.

V gene TRBV29-1 combines with J gene TRBJ2-7; D gene ambiguous. The V gene lost 5 bases and the J gene lost 0 bases, with 8 bases spanning the gap. Germline lookup yields CDR1 SQVTM and CDR2 ANQGSEA. This CDR3 has 12 amino acids. In DNA, the CDR3 is TGCAGCGTTCGACACAGCTCCTACGAGCAGTACTTC. Translation: CSVRHSSYEQYF.

V gene TRBV27 combines with J gene TRBJ2-1; maybe TRBD1 (6 bases). This CDR3 has 16 residues. Trimming removed 5 bases from V and 10 bases from J, with 24 bases in between. Germline-derived CDR1 and CDR2 are MNHEY and SMNVEV (reference sequence). The DNA of the CDR3 is TGTGCCAGCAGTCCGGCCCTACAGGGAGTAAGAGGGGAGCAGTTCTTC. It encodes CASSPALQGVRGEQFF.

The rearrangement joins TRBV2 to TRBJ1-1; 9 positions agree with TRBD1. The V and J ends lost 6 bases and 0 bases, in that order; junction bases with no gene match: 8. The CDR3 has 16 residues. The germline V gene encodes CDR1 SNHLY and CDR2 FYNNEI. CDR3 region: CASSSGQGTVNTEAFF. In nucleotides, the CDR3 is TGTGCCAGCAGCTCTGGACAGGGGACAGTGAACACTGAAGCTTTCTTT.

This clone is judged large. Here the CDR3 reads CASSFGLFNEKLFF. In DNA form, the CDR3 reads TGTGCCAGCAGCTTCGGACTCTTTAATGAAAAACTGTTTTTT. V is TRBV5-5 and J is TRBJ1-4; D is unclear. Germline lookup yields CDR1 SGHKS and CDR2 YYEKEE (reference sequence). Between the trimmed V and J ends, which lost 2 bases and 4 bases, there was a span of 9 bases. The CDR3 is 14 amino acids.

The rearrangement joins TRBV13 to TRBJ2-1; 9 bases map to TRBD2. V was clipped by 4 bases and J by 3 bases; unmatched bases: 7. The CDR3 is 16 residues long. Germline V CDR1 and CDR2: PRHDT, FYEKMQ (reference sequence). CDR3 protein: CASSSPTSGYYNEQFF. The CDR3 DNA sequence: TGTGCCAGCAGCTCCCCAACTAGCGGGTACTACAATGAGCAGTTCTTC.

CDR3 protein: CASGEGPNTEAFF. The CDR3 nucleotides read TGTGCCAGCGGTGAGGGCCCGAACACTGAAGCTTTCTTT. The rearrangement joins TRBV27 to TRBJ1-1; D is ambiguous. V was cut by 8 bases and J by 1 base, with 11 bases left in between. CDR3 size: 13 residues. In germline, CDR1 is MNHEY, CDR2 SMNVEV (reference sequence).

The count of this clone is one. The rearrangement links TRBV5-6 to TRBJ2-5, with D tentatively TRBD2 (6 bases). With 1 base removed from V and 0 bases from J, the gap between germline ends came to 7 bases. CDR3 length: 14 amino acids. The germline gives CDR1 SGHDT, CDR2 YYEEEE. The CDR3 is CASSLRGDQETQYF. DNA for the CDR3: TGTGCCAGCAGCTTGCGCGGGGACCAAGAGACCCAGTACTTC.

This CDR3 is CASSAGLAGGNEQFF. Written as DNA, the CDR3 is TGTGCCAGCAGCGCGGGACTAGCGGGAGGAAATGAGCAGTTCTTC. The J gene is TRBJ2-1, the V gene TRBV4-2, with 15 bases matching TRBD2. The CDR3 loop spans 15 amino acids. J was trimmed by 7 bases and V by 5 bases; bases with no gene match: 3. Per germline, CDR1 LGHNA and CDR2 YNFKEQ.

The chain recombines TRBV28 with TRBJ2-3, with 8 bases aligning to TRBD2. CDR3 size: 17 residues. The J segment lost 4 bases and the V segment lost 2 bases, leaving 11 bases of the junction unmatched. The germline V gene encodes CDR1 MDHEN and CDR2 SYDVKM. CDR3 in amino acids: CASSLTPGRGAADTQYF. The CDR3 DNA is TGTGCCAGCAGTTTAACCCCCGGGCGGGGGGCAGCAGATACGCAGTATTTT.

Here the CDR3 DNA reads TGTGCCAGCAGCTATAGCGTGAGCTCCTACAATGAGCAGTTCTTC. It codes for CASSYSVSSYNEQFF. The chain carries TRBV7-2 and TRBJ2-1; TRBD2 might be the D (5 bases). CDR1 is SGHTA, CDR2 FQGNSA, per germline. The CDR3 length is 15 residues. Deletions cut 4 bases from V and 0 bases from J, with 10 bases between.

CDR3 bases: TGTGCCAGTAGTATAACGGGGGAAGAGACCCAGTACTTC. Its protein is CASSITGEETQYF. V and J are TRBV19 and TRBJ2-5; tentative D call: TRBD2 (6 bases). The V end lost 2 bases, the J end lost 3 bases, and 7 bases lay between the germline ends. There are 13 residues in the CDR3. Germline-derived CDR1 and CDR2 are LNHDA and SQIVND (reference sequence).

The CDR3 here is CASSPTRLAGNQETQYF. CDR3 bases: TGTGCCAGCAGTCCCACCCGACTAGCGGGGAATCAAGAGACCCAGTACTTC. V usage is TRBV27 and J usage is TRBJ2-5, with 11 bases that match TRBD2. The V and J ends lost 5 bases and 2 bases, in that order; junction bases with no gene match: 10. The CDR3 extends over 17 amino acids. Germline V gene data show CDR1 as MNHEY and CDR2 as SMNVEV (reference sequence).

This clone counts as large (0.1 to 1%). V gene TRBV6-6 combines with J gene TRBJ1-5; TRBD1 is a possible D gene (6 bases). Germline V gives CDR1 MNHNY, CDR2 SVGAGI (reference sequence). V gave up 10 bases and J gave up 2 bases, with 12 bases separating them. CDR3 length equals 13 residues. The CDR3 protein is CATQGNGNQPQHF. Here the CDR3 DNA reads TGTGCCACCCAGGGGAATGGCAATCAGCCCCAGCATTTT.

Only one count was recorded for this clone. The V and J genes are TRBV19 and TRBJ1-1, with 7 bases that match TRBD1. Germline CDR1 is LNHDA and CDR2 is SQIVND (reference sequence). There are 13 residues in the CDR3. The V gene end was trimmed by 7 bases and the J gene end by 1 base; junction bases not matched to a gene: 3. CDR3 residues: CASNRGGNTEAFF. CDR3 in DNA: TGTGCCAGTAACAGGGGAGGGAACACTGAAGCTTTCTTT.

This chain connects TRBV15 to TRBJ1-1; D remains unclear. Germline lookup yields CDR1 LNHNV and CDR2 YYDKDF (reference sequence). CDR3 length: 15 amino acids. Trimming cost V 4 bases and J 1 base, with 13 bases left between them. The CDR3 loop reads CATSNIPGKNTEAFF. The DNA for the CDR3 is TGTGCCACCAGCAACATTCCCGGGAAGAACACTGAAGCTTTCTTT.

This rearrangement joins TRBV29-1 to TRBJ2-3, with 10 positions matching TRBD2. This CDR3 contains 15 residues. Germline loops: CDR1 SQVTM, CDR2 ANQGSEA. The trim removed 3 bases at V and 4 bases at J, leaving 7 bases unmatched. In DNA, the CDR3 is TGCAGCGTTGATGGGCTAGCGGGAGAGGCAGATACGCAGTATTTT. Protein product: CSVDGLAGEADTQYF.

J is TRBJ2-3 and V is TRBV7-9; possible D gene TRBD1, 7 bases. The CDR3 consists of 15 residues. V lost 0 bases, J lost 4 bases, and 11 bases lay in between. The germline CDR1 and CDR2 sequences are SEHNR and FQNEAQ (reference sequence). The CDR3 region has the DNA TGTGCCAGCAGCTTAGCTGGCAGGGGGGCAGATACGCAGTATTTT. Translated: CASSLAGRGADTQYF.

The V and J genes are TRBV7-9 and TRBJ1-2; weak D call: TRBD1 (5 bases). Trimming shortened V by 5 bases and J by 8 bases, and 24 bases separated the two germline ends. The CDR3 is 16 amino acids. In germline, CDR1 is SEHNR, CDR2 FQNEAQ (reference sequence). The CDR3 DNA follows: TGTGCCAGCAGCCAAGGCTGGCTCAACAGGTCCTCCGGCTACACCTTC. It translates to CASSQGWLNRSSGYTF.

This chain connects TRBV13 to TRBJ2-5; weak D call: TRBD2 (5 bases). With 6 bases removed from V and 5 bases from J, the gap between germline ends came to 16 bases. CDR3 length: 14 amino acids. CDR1 and CDR2 from the germline V gene are PRHDT and FYEKMQ (reference sequence). The CDR3 region has the DNA TGTGCCAGCAGTCACGAGGGAAGGGTCGAGACCCAGTACTTC. Amino acids: CASSHEGRVETQYF.

In its sample, this clone was seen once. This rearrangement joins TRBV6-5 to TRBJ2-1; D perhaps matches TRBD1 (6 bases). Germline CDR1 MNHEY, CDR2 SVGAGI. CDR3 size: 13 residues. CDR3 sequence reads: CTSGVSSYNEQFF. The CDR3 nucleotides read TGTACTTCAGGGGTGAGCTCCTACAATGAGCAGTTCTTC.

V gene TRBV15 combines with J gene TRBJ2-7, with a weak D call TRBD2 (5 bases). CDR1 and CDR2 (germline): LNHNV, YYDKDF (reference sequence). This CDR3 is 14 amino acids long. With 0 bases removed from V and 7 bases from J, the gap between germline ends came to 13 bases. CDR3 amino acids: CATSRDRTSGEQYF. Here the CDR3 DNA reads TGTGCCACCAGCAGAGATAGGACTTCGGGGGAGCAGTACTTC.

The chain combines TRBV5-6 with TRBJ1-5; 7 nucleotides line up with TRBD1. After removal of 0 bases from V and 6 bases from J, the junction contained 6 bases not matched to a gene. Germline V gene data show CDR1 as SGHDT and CDR2 as YYEEEE. The CDR3 spans 15 residues. Here the CDR3 reads CASSLERQGGQPQHF. The CDR3 DNA reads TGTGCCAGCAGCTTGGAGCGACAGGGAGGTCAGCCCCAGCATTTT.

The chain combines TRBV27 with TRBJ2-5; 11 bases line up with TRBD1. The CDR3 runs 15 residues. The V and J ends lost 5 bases and 4 bases, in that order; junction bases with no gene match: 6. Germline CDR1 reads MNHEY; CDR2 reads SMNVEV (reference sequence). The CDR3 bases are TGTGCCAGCAGTAACCCGGGACAGGGGGGAGAGACCCAGTACTTC. Protein sequence: CASSNPGQGGETQYF.

The chain carries TRBV7-3 and TRBJ2-1, with 9 bases identical to TRBD2. The CDR3 has 16 residues. The V gene's germline CDR1 is SGHTA and CDR2 FQGTGA. The V and J ends lost 6 bases and 8 bases, in that order; junction bases with no gene match: 14. This CDR3 reads CASSPSTSGVGDEQFF. As DNA, the CDR3 is TGTGCCAGCAGTCCTTCGACTAGCGGAGTGGGGGATGAGCAGTTCTTC.

V gene TRBV18 combines with J gene TRBJ2-5; tentative D call: TRBD2 (5 bases). V lost 2 bases to trimming and J lost 2 bases, with 12 bases between them. Germline CDR1 is KGHSH and CDR2 is LQKENI. The CDR3 contains 15 residues. CDR3 sequence (DNA): TGTGCCAGCTCACCAGTAACTAGATGGCAAGAGACCCAGTACTTC. Translation gives CASSPVTRWQETQYF. Complete variable domain (other parts from reference TRBV18 and TRBJ2-5): NAGVMQNPRHLVRRRGQEARLRCSPMKGHSHVYWYRQLPEEGLKFMVYLQKENIIDESGMPKERFSAEFPKEGPSILRIQQVVRGDSAAYFCASSPVTRWQETQYFGPGTRLLVL.

The chain joins TRBV5-1 to TRBJ2-7, with unresolved D. The germline CDR1 and CDR2 sequences are SGHRS and YFSETQ. This CDR3 spans 14 amino acids. Trimming took 0 bases from V and 3 from J, leaving 10 bases between them. DNA for the CDR3: TGCGCCAGCAGCTTGGTTCCAGCGAACTACGAGCAGTACTTC. It encodes CASSLVPANYEQYF.

The gene calls are TRBV28 and TRBJ2-5; 9 bases are shared with TRBD2. V lost 3 bases and J lost 4; bases outside the gene matches: 6. Germline assignment: CDR1 MDHEN and CDR2 SYDVKM. The CDR3 has 15 residues. This CDR3 reads CASSFGLAGVETQYF. DNA for the CDR3: TGTGCCAGCAGTTTCGGCTTAGCGGGAGTAGAGACCCAGTACTTC.

CDR3 residues: CASSSGHRPYNEQFF. As DNA, the CDR3 is TGTGCCAGCAGCTCGGGACACAGACCATACAATGAGCAGTTCTTC. V and J are TRBV9 and TRBJ2-1; the D gene is possibly TRBD1 (6 bases). This CDR3 contains 15 residues. V dropped 4 bases and J dropped 4 bases, with 15 bases sitting between them. The germline V gene has CDR1 SGDLS and CDR2 YYNGEE. Combining the CDR3 with reference TRBV9 and TRBJ2-1 gives the whole variable domain DSGVTQTPKHLITATGQRVTLRCSPRSGDLSVYWYQQSLDQGLQFLIQYYNGEERAKGNILERFSAQQFPDLHSELNLSSLELGDSALYFCASSSGHRPYNEQFFGPGTRLTVL.